The 5 T cell receptor beta chains given below trace back to one sample, sequenced in a study of blood T cell repertoires in COVID-19. TCRdb keeps only in-frame clones here, not all; method: immunoSEQ multiplex PCR. The repertoire holds about 270,000 clones, with about nine tenths as singletons. Sequencing was done on a sample of PBMCs or T cells enriched from blood (not recorded which). The receptors shown here come from a man in his late teens or twenties who had recovered from COVID-19.

V usage is TRBV25-1 and J usage is TRBJ2-7, with D perhaps TRBD1 (6 bases). The germline V gene has CDR1 MGHDK and CDR2 SYGVNS. V was trimmed by 2 bases and J by 6 bases, leaving 8 bases between them. CDR3 length: 12 residues. The CDR3: CASSELRGEQYF. The DNA for the CDR3 is TGTGCCAGCAGTGAACTCAGGGGCGAGCAGTACTTC.

V and J are TRBV5-1 and TRBJ1-1, with D possibly TRBD1 on 6 matching bases. V was clipped by 0 bases and J by 3 bases, with 15 bases between them. Looked up from germline, CDR1 is SGHRS and CDR2 is YFSETQ. This CDR3 spans 16 amino acids. As DNA, the CDR3 is TGCGCCAGCAGCTTGGCGGGCAGGGCAGGGGACACTGAAGCTTTCTTT. Its translation: CASSLAGRAGDTEAFF.

This clone appeared once. The V call is TRBV10-3, the J call TRBJ1-1; TRBD1 matches 7 bases. The CDR3 is 13 residues long. In germline, CDR1 is ENHRY, CDR2 SYGVKD. V gave up 4 bases and J gave up 2 bases; unmatched junction bases: 1. The CDR3 is CAISGQGNTEAFF. In nucleotides, the CDR3 is TGTGCCATCAGTGGACAGGGAAACACTGAAGCTTTCTTT.

The chain joins TRBV7-9 to TRBJ1-5; D might be TRBD1 (5 bases). Germline V gene sequence: CDR1 SEHNR, CDR2 FQNEAQ (reference sequence). The CDR3 loop spans 15 amino acids. Between the trimmed V and J ends, which lost 4 bases and 4 bases, there was a span of 14 bases. The chain's CDR3 is CASSSQDSRNQPQHF. The DNA of the CDR3 is TGTGCCAGCAGCTCGCAAGACAGTAGGAATCAGCCCCAGCATTTT.

The chain is built from TRBV2 and TRBJ1-1; TRBD1 aligns across 9 bases. V was pared by 3 bases and J by 3 bases, with 5 bases of the junction left unmatched. CDR1 and CDR2 from the germline V gene are SNHLY and FYNNEI. This CDR3 has 15 amino acids. The CDR3 loop is CASSEGQGRYTEAFF. CDR3 nucleotide sequence: TGTGCCAGCAGTGAGGGACAGGGTCGGTACACTGAAGCTTTCTTT.